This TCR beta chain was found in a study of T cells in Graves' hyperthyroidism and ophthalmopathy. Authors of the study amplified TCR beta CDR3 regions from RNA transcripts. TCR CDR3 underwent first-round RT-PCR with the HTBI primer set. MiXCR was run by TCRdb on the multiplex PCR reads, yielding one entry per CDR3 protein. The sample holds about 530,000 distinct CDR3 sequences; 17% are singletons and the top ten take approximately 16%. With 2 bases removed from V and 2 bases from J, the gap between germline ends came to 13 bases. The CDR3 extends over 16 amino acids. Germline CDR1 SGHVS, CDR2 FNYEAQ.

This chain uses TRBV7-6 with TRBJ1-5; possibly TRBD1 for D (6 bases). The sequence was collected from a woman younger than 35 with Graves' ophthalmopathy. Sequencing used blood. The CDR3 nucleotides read TGTGCCAGCAGCTTAAATAAGGGGGATGGCAATCAGCCCCAGCATTTT. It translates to CASSLNKGDGNQPQHF.